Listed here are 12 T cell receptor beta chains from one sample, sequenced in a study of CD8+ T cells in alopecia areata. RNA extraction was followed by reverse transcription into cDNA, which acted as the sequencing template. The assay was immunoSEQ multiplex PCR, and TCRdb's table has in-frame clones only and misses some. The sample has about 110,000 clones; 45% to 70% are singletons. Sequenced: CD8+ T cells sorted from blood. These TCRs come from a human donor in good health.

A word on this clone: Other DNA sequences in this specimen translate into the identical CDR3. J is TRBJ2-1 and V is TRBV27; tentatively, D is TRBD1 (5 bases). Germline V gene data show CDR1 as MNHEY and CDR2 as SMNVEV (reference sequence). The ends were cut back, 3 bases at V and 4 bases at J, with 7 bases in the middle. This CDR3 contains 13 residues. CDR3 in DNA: TGTGCCAGCAGTTTCCAGGGTTACAATGAGCAGTTCTTC. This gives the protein CASSFQGYNEQFF.

The CDR3 nucleotides read TGCGCCAGCAGCCAAGAAGCAGGATCTGGAAACACCATATATTTT. Translating it yields CASSQEAGSGNTIYF. V and J are TRBV4-3 and TRBJ1-3; D gene unclear. Germline V gives CDR1 LGHNA, CDR2 YSLEER. The CDR3 is 15 residues long. V dropped 0 bases and J dropped 1 base, with 7 bases sitting between them.

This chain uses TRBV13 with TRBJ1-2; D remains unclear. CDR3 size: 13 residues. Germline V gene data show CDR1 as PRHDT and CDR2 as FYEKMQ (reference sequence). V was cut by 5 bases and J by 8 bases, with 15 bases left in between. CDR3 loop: CASSTEVPSGYTF. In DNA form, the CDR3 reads TGTGCCAGCAGCACTGAAGTTCCGTCGGGCTACACCTTC. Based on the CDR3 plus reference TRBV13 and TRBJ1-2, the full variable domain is AAGVIQSPRHLIKEKRETATLKCYPIPRHDTVYWYQQGPGQDPQFLISFYEKMQSDKGSIPDRFSAQQFSDYHSELNMSSLELGDSALYFCASSTEVPSGYTFGSGTRLTVV.

CDR3 sequence (DNA): TGTGCCAGCAGCTTAGCTCCGACCGGCCTCTATGGCTACACCTTC. This gives the protein CASSLAPTGLYGYTF. The chain combines TRBV7-9 with TRBJ1-2, with D hard to call. V lost 0 bases and J lost 4, with 12 bases in between. Germline loops: CDR1 SEHNR, CDR2 FQNEAQ (reference sequence). The CDR3 totals 15 residues.

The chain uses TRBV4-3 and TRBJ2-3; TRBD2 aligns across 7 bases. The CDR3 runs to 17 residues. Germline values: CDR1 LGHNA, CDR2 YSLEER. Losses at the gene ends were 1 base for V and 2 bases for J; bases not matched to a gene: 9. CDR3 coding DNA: TGCGCCAGCAGCCAAGGACTAGCTCTGCGCCTCACAGATACGCAGTATTTT. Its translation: CASSQGLALRLTDTQYF.

In DNA form, the CDR3 reads TGTGCCAGCAGCTTAGGTCTAGCGGAGCAAGAGACCCAGTACTTC. It codes for CASSLGLAEQETQYF. The chain joins TRBV11-2 to TRBJ2-5; 7 bases are shared with TRBD2. CDR3 length: 15 amino acids. CDR1 is SGHAT and CDR2 is FQNNGV in the germline V gene. V was clipped by 1 base and J by 2 bases; unmatched bases: 4.

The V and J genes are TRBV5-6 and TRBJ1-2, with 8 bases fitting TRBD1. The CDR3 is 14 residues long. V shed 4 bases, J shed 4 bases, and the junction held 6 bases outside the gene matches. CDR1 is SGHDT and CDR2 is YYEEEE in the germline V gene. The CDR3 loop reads CASSQGDRIYGYTF. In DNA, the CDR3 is TGTGCCAGCAGCCAGGGGGACAGGATCTATGGCTACACCTTC. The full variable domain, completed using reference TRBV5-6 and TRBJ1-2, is DAGVTQSPTHLIKTRGQQVTLRCSPKSGHDTVSWYQQALGQGPQFIFQYYEEEERQRGNFPDRFSGHQFPNYSSELNVNALLLGDSALYLCASSQGDRIYGYTFGSGTRLTVV.

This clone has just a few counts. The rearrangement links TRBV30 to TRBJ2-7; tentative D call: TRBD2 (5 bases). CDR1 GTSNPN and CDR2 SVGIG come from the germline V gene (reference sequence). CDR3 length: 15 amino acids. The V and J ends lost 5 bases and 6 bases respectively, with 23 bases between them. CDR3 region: CAWPRKASPVGEQYF. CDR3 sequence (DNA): TGTGCCTGGCCCCGGAAGGCTAGCCCGGTCGGCGAGCAGTACTTC.

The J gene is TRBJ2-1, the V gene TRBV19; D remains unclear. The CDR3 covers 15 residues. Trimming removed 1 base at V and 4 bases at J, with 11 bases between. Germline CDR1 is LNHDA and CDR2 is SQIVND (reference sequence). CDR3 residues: CASSIAVETYNEQFF. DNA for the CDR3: TGTGCCAGTAGTATAGCTGTCGAGACTTACAATGAGCAGTTCTTC.

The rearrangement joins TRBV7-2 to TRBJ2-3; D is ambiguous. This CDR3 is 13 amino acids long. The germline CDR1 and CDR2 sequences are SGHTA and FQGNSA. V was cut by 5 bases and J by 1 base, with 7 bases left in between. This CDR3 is CASSGWGTDTQYF. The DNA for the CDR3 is TGTGCCAGCAGCGGGTGGGGCACAGATACGCAGTATTTT.

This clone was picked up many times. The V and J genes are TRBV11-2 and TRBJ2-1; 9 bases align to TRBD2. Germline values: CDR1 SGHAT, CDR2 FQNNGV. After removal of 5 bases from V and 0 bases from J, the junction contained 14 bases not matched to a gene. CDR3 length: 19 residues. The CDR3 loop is CASSRGTSRLEYSYNEQFF. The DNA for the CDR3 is TGTGCCAGCAGCCGGGGGACTAGCCGGTTAGAATACTCCTACAATGAGCAGTTCTTC.

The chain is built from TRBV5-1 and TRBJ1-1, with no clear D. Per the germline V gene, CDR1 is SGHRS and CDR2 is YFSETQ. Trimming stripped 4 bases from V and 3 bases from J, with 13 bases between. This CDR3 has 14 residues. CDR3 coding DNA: TGCGCCAGCAGCCTTTGGGTCACGGACACTGAAGCTTTCTTT. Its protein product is CASSLWVTDTEAFF.